Each of the 25 T cell receptor beta chains below was sequenced from the same sample in a study of follicular helper T cells after annual influenza vaccination (dated by TCRdb to about 2017). The library came from the immunoSEQ multiplex PCR assay. Imported from immuneACCESS, the table was reduced by TCRdb to in-frame sequences with V and J called. These copies leave out some clones; in studies compared against another copy, an unresolved V gene accounts for under half, and the cause of the remainder is not known. Across this sample there are 7,500 to 8,500 clones, with 82% seen only once. Around 0.99% of the sample rests with the top ten. The sample's time point, from its label and the paper: 2014-2015 season, pre-vaccination. This specimen consisted of CXCR5+ CD38- circulating T follicular helper cells from blood, obtained on the day of influenza vaccination. In the paper's terms, the cell subset or site label means: circulating Tfh, non-naive CD4+CXCR5+PD-1+ (ICOS+CD38+ or ICOS-CD38-). These receptor sequences come from an adult who received the influenza vaccine.

The rearrangement joins TRBV27 to TRBJ1-1, with D possibly matching TRBD1 (6 bases). The V end lost 5 bases, the J end lost 6 bases, and 16 bases lay between the germline ends. This CDR3 region has 14 residues. Germline CDR1 reads MNHEY; CDR2 reads SMNVEV (reference sequence). CDR3 DNA: TGTGCCAGCAGTCGGGGGGGCAGGGACGCTGAAGCTTTCTTT. Protein product: CASSRGGRDAEAFF.

The V gene is TRBV9, the J gene TRBJ2-5, with 12 bases fitting TRBD2. Germline CDR1 and CDR2: SGDLS and YYNGEE. This CDR3 has 17 residues. J was trimmed by 2 bases and V by 4 bases; bases with no gene match: 9. The CDR3 reads CASSRTSLAGGQETQYF. The CDR3 region has the DNA TGTGCCAGCAGCCGAACGAGTCTAGCGGGGGGGCAAGAGACCCAGTACTTC.

This clone was seen more than once but under ten times. The genes are TRBV5-1 and TRBJ1-3, with 9 positions matching TRBD1. The CDR3 spans 15 residues. The germline gives CDR1 SGHRS, CDR2 YFSETQ. Losses at the gene ends were 0 bases for V and 3 bases for J; bases not matched to a gene: 1. The CDR3 DNA reads as TGCGCCAGCAGCTTGGGGGACAGGGATGGAAACACCATATATTTT. Translation: CASSLGDRDGNTIYF. The complete variable domain, with remaining parts taken from reference TRBV5-1 and TRBJ1-3, reads KAGVTQTPRYLIKTRGQQVTLSCSPISGHRSVSWYQQTPGQGLQFLFEYFSETQRNKGNFPGRFSGRQFSNSRSEMNVSTLELGDSALYLCASSLGDRDGNTIYFGEGSWLTVV.

The chain has TRBV18 and TRBJ1-1; D not resolved. V lost 0 bases to trimming and J lost 8 bases, with 13 bases between them. There are 14 residues in the CDR3. Germline CDR1 is KGHSH and CDR2 is LQKENI. The DNA of the CDR3 is TGTGCCAGCTCACCACCGAGTAATAGAGACGAAGCTTTCTTT. It specifies CASSPPSNRDEAFF.

The J gene is TRBJ1-1, the V gene TRBV11-2; D uncertain. Germline CDR1 SGHAT, CDR2 FQNNGV. The germline V and J ends were trimmed by 2 bases and 5 bases, with 12 bases remaining between them. The CDR3 is 14 amino acids. The chain's CDR3 is CASSLSGIRTEAFF. The CDR3 bases are TGTGCCAGCAGCTTATCTGGGATTCGGACTGAAGCTTTCTTT. The variable domain in full, with the rest retrieved from reference TRBV11-2 and TRBJ1-1, is EAGVAQSPRYKIIEKRQSVAFWCNPISGHATLYWYQQILGQGPKLLIQFQNNGVVDDSQLPKDRFSAERLKGVDSTLKIQPAKLEDSAVYLCASSLSGIRTEAFFGQGTRLTVV.

This sequence joins TRBV5-1 and TRBJ2-5; 14 positions match TRBD2. The length of the CDR3 is 17 residues. CDR1 SGHRS and CDR2 YFSETQ come from the germline V gene. The junction had 6 bases not matched to a gene; V was cut back by 1 base and J by 4 bases. The CDR3 region is CASSLKGTSGGAETQYF. CDR3 nucleotide sequence: TGCGCCAGCAGCTTGAAGGGGACTAGCGGGGGCGCAGAGACCCAGTACTTC.

The chain recombines TRBV10-1 with TRBJ2-1; 10 bases agree with TRBD2. Trimming cost V 2 bases and J 12 bases; bases outside gene matches: 10. The germline gives CDR1 WNHNN, CDR2 SYGVQD (reference sequence). This CDR3 has 15 residues. Here the CDR3 reads CASSEQAGGPGTQFF. The DNA of the CDR3 is TGCGCCAGCAGTGAGCAAGCGGGGGGGCCAGGAACGCAGTTCTTC.

This clone was counted a few times. The chain employs TRBV7-9 and TRBJ2-7; D is uncertain. Trimming stripped 5 bases from V and 4 bases from J, with 6 bases between. The CDR3 consists of 11 residues. Germline loops: CDR1 SEHNR, CDR2 FQNEAQ (reference sequence). CDR3 amino acids: CASSRQYEQYF. The DNA of the CDR3 is TGTGCCAGCAGCCGCCAATACGAGCAGTACTTC.

A few counts support this clone. V and J are TRBV18 and TRBJ1-2; no clear D. Germline CDR1 KGHSH, CDR2 LQKENI. The ends were cut back, 2 bases at V and 4 bases at J, with 11 bases in the middle. The CDR3 is made up of 14 amino acids. The CDR3 sequence is CASSPRELPYGYTF. For the CDR3, the DNA is TGTGCCAGCTCACCAAGGGAATTACCCTATGGCTACACCTTC. The whole variable domain, remainder taken from reference TRBV18 and TRBJ1-2, is NAGVMQNPRHLVRRRGQEARLRCSPMKGHSHVYWYRQLPEEGLKFMVYLQKENIIDESGMPKERFSAEFPKEGPSILRIQQVVRGDSAAYFCASSPRELPYGYTFGSGTRLTVV.

This clone was recorded a few times. For the CDR3, the DNA is TGCGCCAGCAGCTTGGTGGGGTTGGATCAGCCCCAGCATTTT. Amino acids: CASSLVGLDQPQHF. The chain employs TRBV5-1 and TRBJ1-5; D unclear. CDR1 is SGHRS and CDR2 is YFSETQ in the germline V gene. Trimming cost V 0 bases and J 5 bases, with 9 bases left between them. The CDR3 has 14 residues.

V and J are TRBV2 and TRBJ2-7; TRBD1 aligns across 7 bases. The germline V gene encodes CDR1 SNHLY and CDR2 FYNNEI. With 7 bases clipped from V and 2 bases from J, the junction kept 11 bases outside the gene matches. This CDR3 has 15 residues. This CDR3 is CASNPLRTGAYEQYF. DNA of the CDR3: TGTGCCAGCAATCCCCTCAGGACAGGAGCCTACGAGCAGTACTTC.

The CDR3 sequence is CASSSMGGSYEQYF. For the CDR3, the DNA is TGCGCCAGCAGCTCCATGGGGGGATCCTACGAGCAGTACTTC. The gene calls are TRBV5-1 and TRBJ2-7; tentative D call: TRBD2 (6 bases). This CDR3 has 14 residues. Germline CDR1 SGHRS, CDR2 YFSETQ. The V gene lost 3 bases and the J gene lost 1 base, with 11 bases spanning the gap. Filled out from reference TRBV5-1 and TRBJ2-7, the complete variable domain reads KAGVTQTPRYLIKTRGQQVTLSCSPISGHRSVSWYQQTPGQGLQFLFEYFSETQRNKGNFPGRFSGRQFSNSRSEMNVSTLELGDSALYLCASSSMGGSYEQYFGPGTRLTVT.

This clone was seen a handful of times. The J gene is TRBJ1-2, the V gene TRBV14, with D maybe TRBD1 (6 bases). Germline V gives CDR1 SGHDN, CDR2 FVKESK. V lost 4 bases and J 3 bases, leaving 21 bases between the germline ends. This CDR3 spans 17 amino acids. CDR3 amino acids: CASSPEDTGMRHYGYTF. The CDR3, as DNA: TGTGCCAGCAGCCCAGAGGATACAGGGATGCGGCACTATGGCTACACCTTC.

The chain combines TRBV7-6 with TRBJ2-7; 9 nucleotides align to TRBD1. Germline CDR1 reads SGHVS; CDR2 reads FNYEAQ. The CDR3 has 15 amino acids. After removal of 5 bases from V and 0 bases from J, the junction contained 5 bases not matched to a gene. In DNA form, the CDR3 reads TGTGCCAGCAGCCCGAGGGACAGGGTCTCCTACGAGCAGTACTTC. This encodes CASSPRDRVSYEQYF. Drawing the rest from reference TRBV7-6 and TRBJ2-7, the complete variable domain is GAGVSQSPRYKVTKRGQDVALRCDPISGHVSLYWYRQALGQGPEFLTYFNYEAQQDKSGLPNDRFSAERPEGSISTLTIQRTEQRDSAMYRCASSPRDRVSYEQYFGPGTRLTVT.

The chain recombines TRBV10-3 with TRBJ2-2; the D gene is possibly TRBD1 (5 bases). The length of the CDR3 is 15 residues. Per the germline V gene, CDR1 is ENHRY and CDR2 is SYGVKD. Trimming left V 2 bases short and J 5 bases short, with 12 bases between. The CDR3 DNA follows: TGTGCCATCAGTGAGGATGTGGGGCGGACCGGGGAGCTGTTTTTT. Its translation is CAISEDVGRTGELFF.

This clone was observed a handful of times. The J gene is TRBJ2-7, the V gene TRBV6-6; D uncertain. The CDR3 runs to 13 residues. The ends were cut back, 0 bases at V and 2 bases at J, with 5 bases in the middle. The germline gives CDR1 MNHNY, CDR2 SVGAGI (reference sequence). The CDR3 spells CASSYSVTYEQYF. The CDR3 DNA follows: TGTGCCAGCAGTTACTCGGTGACCTACGAGCAGTACTTC.

The rearrangement links TRBV5-6 to TRBJ1-2; 9 bases agree with TRBD1. Trimming removed 0 bases from V and 8 bases from J; junction bases left unmatched: 2. The germline V gene has CDR1 SGHDT and CDR2 YYEEEE. The CDR3 extends over 13 amino acids. CDR3 amino acids: CASSLGGQGGYTF. CDR3 in DNA: TGTGCCAGCAGCTTGGGGGGACAGGGCGGCTACACCTTC.

This clone appeared once. This chain joins TRBV19 and TRBJ2-7; 10 bases are shared with TRBD1. Germline V CDR1 and CDR2: LNHDA, SQIVND (reference sequence). The CDR3 consists of 15 residues. The trim removed 5 bases at V and 2 bases at J, leaving 6 bases unmatched. CDR3: CASSVRDRGTYEQYF. In nucleotides, the CDR3 is TGTGCCAGTAGTGTCCGGGACAGGGGAACCTACGAGCAGTACTTC.

The CDR3 loop reads CASSSRSGMNTEAFF. In DNA, the CDR3 is TGTGCCAGCAGCTCCCGCTCGGGGATGAACACTGAAGCTTTCTTT. The chain carries TRBV5-5 and TRBJ1-1; D gene ambiguous. The ends were cut back, 3 bases at V and 0 bases at J, with 12 bases in the middle. Germline-derived CDR1 and CDR2 are SGHKS and YYEKEE (reference sequence). This CDR3 is built from 15 residues.

The sample holds one count of this clone. This chain connects TRBV6-5 to TRBJ2-2; 9 bases map to TRBD2. Germline V CDR1 and CDR2: MNHEY, SVGAGI. CDR3 length equals 16 residues. V trimming: 2 bases; J trimming: 3 bases; junction bases outside the gene matches: 4. The CDR3 region is CASSYRRGGDTGELFF. CDR3 nucleotide sequence: TGTGCCAGCAGTTACAGGCGGGGGGGAGACACCGGGGAGCTGTTTTTT.

The genes are TRBV5-1 and TRBJ1-1, with D perhaps TRBD1 (5 bases). The CDR3 is 18 amino acids. V was pared by 4 bases and J by 2 bases, with 24 bases between. Germline CDR1 SGHRS, CDR2 YFSETQ. The CDR3 region is CASSLSPGNRRINTEAFF. The CDR3 nucleotides are TGCGCCAGCAGCCTTAGTCCCGGAAACAGGAGGATCAACACTGAAGCTTTCTTT.

J is TRBJ2-2 and V is TRBV5-1; 13 nucleotides agree with TRBD2. The J segment lost 6 bases and the V segment lost 4 bases, leaving 6 bases of the junction unmatched. Germline V gene sequence: CDR1 SGHRS, CDR2 YFSETQ. CDR3 size: 16 residues. CDR3 bases: TGCGCCAGCAGCAGGACTAGCGGGGGATCGTCCGGGGAGCTGTTTTTT. Translation: CASSRTSGGSSGELFF.

The J gene is TRBJ2-3, the V gene TRBV21-1. TRBV21-1 has pseudogene status. This CDR3 is 15 amino acids long. As DNA, the CDR3 is TGTGCCAGCAGCCCTAGGGTAAGGGGCACAGATACGCAGTATTTT. This codes for CASSPRVRGTDTQYF.

This chain joins TRBV2 and TRBJ2-1; D call uncertain. V was trimmed by 7 bases and J by 4 bases, leaving 11 bases between them. The CDR3 extends over 13 amino acids. The V gene's germline CDR1 is SNHLY and CDR2 FYNNEI. CDR3 region: CASILAVYNEQFF. CDR3 in DNA: TGTGCCAGCATCCTCGCCGTATACAATGAGCAGTTCTTC.

This sequence joins TRBV16 and TRBJ2-5; D uncertain. In germline, CDR1 is KGHSY, CDR2 FQNENV. V was cut by 3 bases and J by 1 base, with 6 bases left in between. CDR3 length equals 13 residues. The CDR3 region is CASSQGSQETQYF. CDR3 nucleotide sequence: TGTGCCAGCAGCCAGGGCAGCCAAGAGACCCAGTACTTC.